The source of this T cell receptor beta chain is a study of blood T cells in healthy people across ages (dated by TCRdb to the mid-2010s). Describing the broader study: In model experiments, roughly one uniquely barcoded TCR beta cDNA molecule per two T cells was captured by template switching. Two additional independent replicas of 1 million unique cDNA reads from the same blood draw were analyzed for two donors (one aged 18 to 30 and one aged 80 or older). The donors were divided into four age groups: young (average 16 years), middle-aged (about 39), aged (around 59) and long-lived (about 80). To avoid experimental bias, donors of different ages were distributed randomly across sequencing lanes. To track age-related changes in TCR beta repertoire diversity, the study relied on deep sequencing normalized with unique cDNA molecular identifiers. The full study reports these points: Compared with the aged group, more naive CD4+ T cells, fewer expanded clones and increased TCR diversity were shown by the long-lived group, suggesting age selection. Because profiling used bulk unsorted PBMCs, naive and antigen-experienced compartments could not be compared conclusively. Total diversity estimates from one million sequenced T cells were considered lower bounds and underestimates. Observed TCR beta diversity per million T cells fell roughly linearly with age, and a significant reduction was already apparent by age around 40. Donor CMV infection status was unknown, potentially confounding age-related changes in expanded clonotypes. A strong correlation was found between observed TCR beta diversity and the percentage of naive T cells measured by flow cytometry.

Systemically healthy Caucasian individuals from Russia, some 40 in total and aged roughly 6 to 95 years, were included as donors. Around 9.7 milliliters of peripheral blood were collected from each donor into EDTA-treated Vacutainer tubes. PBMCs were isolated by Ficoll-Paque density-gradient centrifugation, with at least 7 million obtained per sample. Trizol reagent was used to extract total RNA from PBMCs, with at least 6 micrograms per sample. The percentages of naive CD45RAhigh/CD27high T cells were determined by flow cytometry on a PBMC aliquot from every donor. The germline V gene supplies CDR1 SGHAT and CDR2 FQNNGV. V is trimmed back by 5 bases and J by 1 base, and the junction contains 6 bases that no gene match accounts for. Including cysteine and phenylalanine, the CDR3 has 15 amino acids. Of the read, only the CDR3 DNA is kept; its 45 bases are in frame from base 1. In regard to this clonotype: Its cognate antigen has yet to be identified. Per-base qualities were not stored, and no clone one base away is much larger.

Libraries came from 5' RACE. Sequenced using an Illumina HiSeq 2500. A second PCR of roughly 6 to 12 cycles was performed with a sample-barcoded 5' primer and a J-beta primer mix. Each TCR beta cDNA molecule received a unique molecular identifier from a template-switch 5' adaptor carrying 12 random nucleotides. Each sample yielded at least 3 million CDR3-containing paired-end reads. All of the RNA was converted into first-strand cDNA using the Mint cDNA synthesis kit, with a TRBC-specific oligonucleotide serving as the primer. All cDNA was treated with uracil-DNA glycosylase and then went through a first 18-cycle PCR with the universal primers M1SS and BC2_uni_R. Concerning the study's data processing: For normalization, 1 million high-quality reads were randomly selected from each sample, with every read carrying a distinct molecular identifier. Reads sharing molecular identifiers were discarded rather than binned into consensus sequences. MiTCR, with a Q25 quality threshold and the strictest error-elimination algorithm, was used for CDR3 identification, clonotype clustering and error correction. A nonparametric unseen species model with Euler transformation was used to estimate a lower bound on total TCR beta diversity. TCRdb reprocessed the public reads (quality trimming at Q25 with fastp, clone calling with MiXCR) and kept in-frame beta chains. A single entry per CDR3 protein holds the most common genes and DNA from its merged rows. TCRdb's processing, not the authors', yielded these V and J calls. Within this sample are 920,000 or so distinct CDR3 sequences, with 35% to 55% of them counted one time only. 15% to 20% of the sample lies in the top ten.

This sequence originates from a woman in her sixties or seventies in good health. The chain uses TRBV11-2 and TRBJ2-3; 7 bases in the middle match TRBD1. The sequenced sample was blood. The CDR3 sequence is CASSLTGTGTDTQYF. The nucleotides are TGTGCCAGCAGCCTAACCGGGACAGGCACAGATACGCAGTATTTT.